The clone carrying this T cell receptor beta chain appeared once. The data originate from a study of blood T cell repertoires in COVID-19. Study overall: The United States, Italy and Spain supplied acute and convalescent COVID-19 samples. PBMCs, B-cell-depleted T cells, or T cells were the source of the cDNA or gDNA that made up the material.

The CDR3 sequence is 14 residues long. CDR1 and CDR2 from the germline V gene are MGHRA and YSYEKL. The ends lost 3 bases at V and 9 bases at J; junction bases unmatched: 4. In the authors' methods: Counts of nucleated cells, estimated from reference gene primer amplification, were obtained. Produced via immunoSEQ multiplex PCR; TCRdb's table is partial and in-frame only. V, J and clone size reflect that table, while D and trimming were determined from the DNA. The table has more than 110,000 clones, 65% to 80% seen once. The sequenced sample was peripheral blood. The TCR originated in a man older than 75 with acute or convalescent COVID-19. The rearrangement joins TRBV4-1 to TRBJ2-3, with TRBD2 matching over 12 bases. The CDR3 loop is CASSQRTSGATQYF. The CDR3 DNA follows: TGCGCCAGCAGCCAGAGGACTAGCGGGGCGACGCAGTATTTT.